The 32 T cell receptor beta chains below were found in one sample sequenced in a study of T cell repertoires in cytomegalovirus infection. TCRdb re-called the reads with MiXCR, one entry per CDR3 protein. The top ten hold about an eighth of the sample, which has about 830,000 distinct CDR3 sequences, about 30% seen once. Antigen specificity for these receptors is unknown. Sequences were derived from cultured CD8+ T cells from PBMCs, sampled from culture after CMV antigen stimulation. The receptor source for this set is a human donor in good health (CMV status not recorded). Some clones in this sample may be carry-over from other donors' samples.

The chain couples TRBV6-5 to TRBJ2-1, with 13 bases aligning to TRBD2. The CDR3 extends over 17 amino acids. With V trimmed by 4 bases and J by 4 bases, 7 bases remained unmatched. Germline values: CDR1 MNHEY, CDR2 SVGAGI. This CDR3 reads CASSSQLAGGQYNEQFF. In DNA form, the CDR3 reads TGTGCCAGCAGTTCACAACTAGCGGGGGGGCAATACAATGAGCAGTTCTTC.

In this sample, this clonotype turned up a few times. The rearrangement uses TRBV6-1 and TRBJ2-1, with TRBD1 identical over 12 bases. Germline V gene sequence: CDR1 MNHNS, CDR2 SASEGT. The ends lost 7 bases at V and 7 bases at J; junction bases unmatched: 11. CDR3 length equals 16 residues. This chain's CDR3 is CASTGDRGQGGNEQFF. CDR3 DNA sequence: TGTGCCAGCACTGGGGACAGGGGGCAAGGTGGGAATGAGCAGTTCTTC.

This clonotype was recorded once. This chain links TRBV10-3 with TRBJ1-2, with D maybe TRBD1 (6 bases). The germline V gene has CDR1 ENHRY and CDR2 SYGVKD. Trimming shortened V by 0 bases and J by 8 bases, and 13 bases separated the two germline ends. CDR3 length: 14 amino acids. The CDR3 loop is CAISESIGGHGYTF. The CDR3 DNA follows: TGTGCCATCAGTGAGTCGATCGGGGGCCACGGCTACACCTTC.

The chain employs TRBV27 and TRBJ2-7; 9 bases are shared with TRBD1. This CDR3 contains 15 residues. J gave up 2 bases and V 6 bases, and 8 bases lay outside the gene matches. CDR1 and CDR2 from the germline V gene are MNHEY and SMNVEV (reference sequence). CDR3 sequence: CASRLTGGSAYEQYF. For the CDR3, the DNA is TGTGCCAGCAGACTCACAGGGGGCTCTGCCTACGAGCAGTACTTC.

This clonotype was observed a single time. A read error is possible here, since a much larger clone lies one base away. The chain is built from TRBV11-1 and TRBJ2-7; TRBD1 matches at 8 bases. Germline CDR1 SGHAT, CDR2 FQDESV (reference sequence). The J segment lost 3 bases and the V segment lost 3 bases, leaving 4 bases of the junction unmatched. This CDR3 has 14 amino acids. The CDR3 DNA sequence: TGTGCCAGCAGCTTCGGACAGGGCCTCTACGAGCAGTACTTC. This translates into CASSFGQGLYEQYF.

This clonotype was seen a few times. This chain uses TRBV27 with TRBJ1-1; D unclear. There are 17 residues in the CDR3. The ends were cut back, 2 bases at V and 2 bases at J, with 18 bases in the middle. The germline CDR1 and CDR2 sequences are MNHEY and SMNVEV (reference sequence). The CDR3 DNA reads as TGTGCCAGCAGTTTAACGGGGTCGGTCCACCTAAACACTGAAGCTTTCTTT. Protein sequence: CASSLTGSVHLNTEAFF.

The V gene is TRBV27, the J gene TRBJ2-2; a weak D match, TRBD2 (7 bases). Trimming took off 10 bases at V and 3 bases at J, with 18 bases between the two ends. CDR3 length equals 15 residues. CDR1 and CDR2 from the germline V gene are MNHEY and SMNVEV (reference sequence). The CDR3 DNA is TGTGCCACTCAGAGTTGGGAGGGGGACACCGGGGAGCTGTTTTTT. Its protein product is CATQSWEGDTGELFF.

This clonotype was observed a handful of times. V gene TRBV6-5 combines with J gene TRBJ1-1; D gene ambiguous. Germline V lookup: CDR1 MNHEY, CDR2 SVGAGI. The CDR3 is 14 residues long. V was clipped by 0 bases and J by 1 base, with 6 bases between them. CDR3 nucleotides: TGTGCCAGCAGTTACTCGTTGGAGAACACTGAAGCTTTCTTT. Its translation is CASSYSLENTEAFF.

The chain is built from TRBV7-9 and TRBJ2-2; no clear D. Looked up from germline, CDR1 is SEHNR and CDR2 is FQNEAQ (reference sequence). The CDR3 is 12 amino acids. Trimming took 1 base from V and 8 from J, leaving 5 bases between them. DNA of the CDR3: TGTGCCAGCAGCTTAGAAAGAGGGGAGCTGTTTTTT. The encoded protein is CASSLERGELFF.

A note on this clonotype: A read error may be the cause here, since a much bigger clone is one base away. The chain recombines TRBV7-4 with TRBJ1-2; D is perhaps TRBD1 (6 bases). The germline V and J ends were trimmed by 8 bases and 1 base, with 17 bases remaining between them. The CDR3 extends over 15 amino acids. Looked up from germline, CDR1 is SGHVT and CDR2 is SQSDAQ. As DNA, the CDR3 is TGTGCCAGCGCCAGGACAGTTCGGTTTAACTATGGCTACACCTTC. This translates into CASARTVRFNYGYTF.

V gene TRBV9 combines with J gene TRBJ1-1, with D possibly being TRBD1 (6 bases). Trimming took 0 bases from V and 0 from J, leaving 9 bases between them. Germline V lookup: CDR1 SGDLS, CDR2 YYNGEE. This CDR3 has 15 residues. This CDR3 reads CASSVARGMNTEAFF. In nucleotides, the CDR3 is TGTGCCAGCAGCGTAGCGAGGGGGATGAACACTGAAGCTTTCTTT.

Concerning this clonotype: The junction departs from germline at one end; a sequencing error may be responsible. The chain recombines TRBV13 with TRBJ1-6; D is undetermined. The CDR3 loop spans 15 amino acids. The germline gives CDR1 PRHDT, CDR2 FYEKMQ (reference sequence). CDR3 nucleotides: TGTGCCAGCAGCCTAGGTGGCAGGACTAATTCACCCTTCCACTTT. As protein: CASSLGGRTNSPFHF.

This clonotype was recorded a few times. A junction boundary mismatches the germline segment, possibly from a read error. The rearrangement links TRBV7-8 to TRBJ2-1; possible D gene TRBD2, 6 bases. The length of the CDR3 is 12 residues. Germline CDR1 and CDR2: SGHVS and FQNEAQ. The CDR3 reads CASSSGTLSRDF. The CDR3 DNA reads as TGTGCCAGCAGTTCCGGGACTCTTAGTCGGGACTTC.

The rearrangement links TRBV6-2 or TRBV6-3 to TRBJ2-7; D perhaps matches TRBD2 (5 bases). Germline loops: CDR1 MNHEY, CDR2 SVGEGT. V dropped 7 bases and J dropped 5 bases, with 21 bases sitting between them. The CDR3 extends over 15 amino acids. CDR3 sequence reads: CASTEVEHLGDEQYF. CDR3 in DNA: TGTGCCAGCACCGAAGTGGAGCATCTCGGGGACGAGCAGTACTTC.

The chain joins TRBV6-5 to TRBJ1-1; TRBD1 agrees at 7 bases. The CDR3 is made up of 14 amino acids. V gave up 4 bases and J gave up 6 bases; unmatched junction bases: 8. Germline CDR1 MNHEY, CDR2 SVGAGI. The CDR3 nucleotides read TGTGCCAGCAGTTCACTCACAGGGGTGGCTGAAGCTTTCTTT. Its translation: CASSSLTGVAEAFF.

The V gene is TRBV7-8, the J gene TRBJ1-2, with D possibly matching TRBD1 (5 bases). CDR3 length: 13 amino acids. The germline gives CDR1 SGHVS, CDR2 FQNEAQ. The germline V and J ends were trimmed by 1 base and 7 bases, with 10 bases remaining between them. The CDR3 bases are TGTGCCAGCAGCTTAGTAGGGGACCCTGGCTACACCTTC. Its protein product is CASSLVGDPGYTF.

This clonotype was found a few times. CDR3 in amino acids: CASRALRQGDNYGYTF. CDR3 bases: TGTGCCAGCAGGGCCCTACGACAGGGGGATAACTATGGCTACACCTTC. The chain has TRBV2 and TRBJ1-2; 9 nucleotides align to TRBD1. After removal of 6 bases from V and 1 base from J, the junction contained 9 bases not matched to a gene. CDR1 and CDR2 (germline): SNHLY, FYNNEI. This CDR3 is 16 amino acids long.

On this clonotype itself: The junction departs from germline at one end; a sequencing error may be responsible. The chain is built from TRBV4-3 and TRBJ2-3; D remains ambiguous. This CDR3 has 14 residues. CDR1 and CDR2 from the germline V gene are LGHNA and YSLEER. The DNA for the CDR3 is TGCGCCAGCGGCCAAGATGTCGGGACAGATACGCAGTATTTT. Amino acids: CASGQDVGTDTQYF.

This clonotype was seen ten or more times. The CDR3, as DNA: TGTGCCAGCAGTTACGATGGGGGAGAGACCCAGTACTTC. It is translated as CASSYDGGETQYF. This chain joins TRBV6-5 and TRBJ2-5; D might be TRBD1 or TRBD2, each matching 5 bases. CDR3 length equals 13 residues. V lost 2 bases and J lost 4, with 8 bases in between. CDR1 and CDR2 (germline): MNHEY, SVGAGI.

The chain is built from TRBV28 and TRBJ2-1; 7 bases are shared with TRBD1. CDR1 is MDHEN and CDR2 is SYDVKM in the germline V gene. Losses at the gene ends were 4 bases for V and 5 bases for J; bases not matched to a gene: 8. This CDR3 region has 15 residues. The CDR3 coding sequence is TGTGCCAGCAGTTCGAGACAGGGTCGACACAATGAGCAGTTCTTC. It yields the protein CASSSRQGRHNEQFF.

V usage is TRBV10-3 and J usage is TRBJ2-7; D is possibly TRBD1 or TRBD2 (6 bases each). Per germline, CDR1 ENHRY and CDR2 SYGVKD. The CDR3 is 18 amino acids. Between the trimmed V and J ends, which lost 0 bases and 5 bases, there was a span of 23 bases. The CDR3 DNA reads as TGTGCCATCAGTGAGTCGGGCGGCGGTGGGGGCCGCGGGGACGAGCAGTACGTC. Protein product: CAISESGGGGGRGDEQYV.

The chain joins TRBV7-9 to TRBJ1-2; maybe TRBD1 (5 bases). CDR1 and CDR2 (germline): SEHNR, FQNEAQ (reference sequence). The CDR3 runs to 16 residues. Trimming pared 1 base from V and 4 bases from J, leaving 16 bases between. The CDR3 sequence: CASSLESSGDFYGYTF. The CDR3 DNA sequence: TGTGCCAGCAGCTTAGAGTCCTCGGGGGACTTCTATGGCTACACCTTC.

V is TRBV7-3 and J is TRBJ1-2, with D maybe TRBD1 (5 bases). CDR1 SGHTA and CDR2 FQGTGA come from the germline V gene. V was cut by 4 bases and J by 5 bases, with 20 bases left in between. The CDR3 extends over 16 amino acids. The CDR3 sequence: CASSSPGPTRPYGYTF. CDR3 DNA sequence: TGTGCCAGCAGCTCCCCGGGACCCACAAGGCCTTATGGCTACACCTTC.

The V gene is TRBV7-6, the J gene TRBJ2-5; the D gene is possibly TRBD1 (7 bases). Germline V gene data show CDR1 as SGHVS and CDR2 as FNYEAQ. CDR3 length equals 19 residues. V lost 2 bases and J 5 bases, leaving 27 bases between the germline ends. Here the CDR3 reads CASSLTRGGVGQARETQYF. The CDR3 DNA reads TGTGCCAGCAGCTTAACAAGGGGAGGCGTCGGACAGGCAAGGGAGACCCAGTACTTC.

This clonotype was observed a handful of times. The chain combines TRBV6-2 or TRBV6-3 with TRBJ1-5; D unresolved. V lost 10 bases, J lost 0 bases, and 22 bases lay in between. CDR1 is MNHEY, CDR2 SVGEGT, per germline. This CDR3 is built from 17 residues. The CDR3 region has the DNA TGTGCCACCTCGATCGGGGAGTACCTTAATAGCAATCAGCCCCAGCATTTT. It specifies CATSIGEYLNSNQPQHF.

CDR3 nucleotides: TGTGCCAGCAGCTTAGAGGGGGTAAAAGGCACAGATACGCAGTATTTT. This sequence encodes CASSLEGVKGTDTQYF. The gene calls are TRBV13 and TRBJ2-3; D possibly corresponds to TRBD1 (6 bases). This CDR3 region has 16 residues. CDR1 and CDR2 from the germline V gene are PRHDT and FYEKMQ (reference sequence). V was shortened by 1 base and J by 1 base, with 12 bases between the two germline ends.

The CDR3 reads CASSAAGYDQPQHF. The CDR3 region has the DNA TGCGCCAGCAGTGCTGCGGGTTACGATCAGCCCCAGCATTTT. V is TRBV10-1 and J is TRBJ1-5; no clear D. Trimming removed 4 bases at V and 5 bases at J, with 12 bases between. Germline CDR1 is WNHNN and CDR2 is SYGVQD (reference sequence). The CDR3 length is 14 residues.

This clonotype occurred a few times. The chain uses TRBV6-2 or TRBV6-3 and TRBJ1-5, with no clear D. The CDR3 loop spans 12 amino acids. The germline V gene has CDR1 MNHEY and CDR2 SVGEGT. V was clipped by 4 bases and J by 9 bases, with 10 bases between them. The CDR3 nucleotides read TGTGCCAGCAGTTGGTTAAAGGGGCCCCAGCATTTT. Translated, it gives CASSWLKGPQHF.

The V and J genes are TRBV7-8 and TRBJ2-7; a weak D match, TRBD1 (6 bases). The V end was cut by 6 bases, the J end by 5 bases, with 11 bases between. This CDR3 comprises 12 residues. Looked up from germline, CDR1 is SGHVS and CDR2 is FQNEAQ. This CDR3 is CASRRGQNEQYV. The CDR3, as DNA: TGTGCCAGCAGACGAGGACAGAACGAGCAGTACGTC.

In this sample, this clonotype turned up a few times. The rearrangement uses TRBV5-5 and TRBJ2-3; D gene uncertain. The CDR3 contains 12 residues. CDR1 and CDR2 (germline): SGHKS, YYEKEE (reference sequence). V lost 6 bases and J 6 bases, leaving 11 bases between the germline ends. The CDR3 reads CASTLIGDTQYF. As DNA, the CDR3 is TGTGCCAGCACCTTAATTGGCGATACGCAGTATTTT.

The chain uses TRBV23-1 and TRBJ1-1; D unresolved. TRBV23-1 is classed as an ORF, of uncertain function. Deletions cut 2 bases from V and 3 bases from J, with 25 bases between. CDR3 length: 19 amino acids. The CDR3 loop is CASSQAPISGTRRDTEAFF. The CDR3 DNA is TGCGCCAGCAGTCAAGCCCCTATCTCAGGAACCCGACGGGACACTGAAGCTTTCTTT.

The J gene is TRBJ2-3, the V gene TRBV27; TRBD1 agrees at 8 bases. Germline V gene lookup returns CDR1 MNHEY and CDR2 SMNVEV (reference sequence). This CDR3 region has 16 residues. The V segment lost 7 bases and the J segment 1 base; nucleotides outside the gene matches: 10. CDR3 sequence (DNA): TGTGCCAGCACCCACAGGGGGTGGTTGGGCACAGATACGCAGTATTTT. Amino acids: CASTHRGWLGTDTQYF.